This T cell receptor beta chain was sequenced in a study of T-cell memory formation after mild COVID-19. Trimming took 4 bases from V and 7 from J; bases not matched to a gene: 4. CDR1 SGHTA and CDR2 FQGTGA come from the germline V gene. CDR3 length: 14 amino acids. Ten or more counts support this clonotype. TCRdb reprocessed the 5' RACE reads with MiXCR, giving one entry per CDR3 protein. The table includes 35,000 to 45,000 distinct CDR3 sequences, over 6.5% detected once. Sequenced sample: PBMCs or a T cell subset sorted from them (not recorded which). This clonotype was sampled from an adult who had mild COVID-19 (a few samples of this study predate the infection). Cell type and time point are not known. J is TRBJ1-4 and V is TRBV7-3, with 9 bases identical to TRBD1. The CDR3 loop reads CASSSPGQGEKLFF. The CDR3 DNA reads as TGTGCCAGCAGCTCCCCGGGACAGGGTGAAAAACTGTTTTTT.